This TCR beta chain appears in the sequencing data of a study of T cell repertoires in cytomegalovirus infection. Across the whole study: Both CMV infection and a matching HLA type were indicated by public TCR beta signatures.

This clonotype was counted ten times or more. Its antigen remains unknown. Germline assignment: CDR1 MDHEN and CDR2 SYDVKM. V lost 4 bases, J lost 2 bases, and 15 bases lay in between. The CDR3 length is 16 residues. Study findings and constraints: The response measured ex vivo was dominated by TCR beta clonotypes (HLA-C-restricted and CMV-specific).

TCRdb recomputed calls from the reads with MiXCR, one row per CDR3 protein. This repertoire shows some 150,000 distinct CDR3 sequences, roughly 6.5% found once; its top ten account for 18%. The chain uses TRBV28 and TRBJ1-5; maybe TRBD1 (6 bases). Specimen: PBMCs. This receptor was taken from a human donor in good health (CMV status not recorded). Some clones in this sample may be carry-over from other donors' samples. The CDR3 sequence is CASSSDGAGGNQPQHF. The CDR3 DNA reads as TGTGCCAGCAGTTCGGATGGGGCAGGGGGCAATCAGCCCCAGCATTTT. The full variable domain, in which reference TRBV28 and TRBJ1-5 provide the parts outside the CDR3, is DVKVTQSSRYLVKRTGEKVFLECVQDMDHENMFWYRQDPGLGLRLIYFSYDVKMKEKGDIPEGYSVSREKKERFSLILESASTNQTSMYLCASSSDGAGGNQPQHFGDGTRLSIL.